One TCR beta chain is described in this entry. Its target is unknown. The data belong to a study of cytomegalovirus exposure and HLA in healthy donors. Overall study findings and caveats: In the 95 to 150 validation repertoires, roughly 94% of cluster scores exceeded 0, per a later analysis. The CMV antigen specificity of three CMV-associated chains was confirmed through in vitro analysis. Altogether, around 160 TCR beta chains were recorded as cytomegalovirus-associated. Reportedly, diagnosis of cytomegalovirus status by the classifier showed high specificity and sensitivity.

Method: immunoSEQ multiplex PCR; TCRdb's copy keeps in-frame clones and lacks some. The sample contains around 70,000 clones, roughly nine tenths of which appear only once. The origin of this receptor is a man younger than 30 in good health and CMV-seronegative. The specimen was PBMCs.

For the CDR3, the DNA is TGTGCCATCAGTAGAGCTCCCAGGGGACGAACCTACGAGCAGTACTTC. It encodes CAISRAPRGRTYEQYF. V is TRBV10-3 and J is TRBJ2-7, with D possibly being TRBD1 (6 bases). CDR3 length: 16 amino acids. V was cut by 5 bases and J by 2 bases, with 19 bases left in between. The germline CDR1 and CDR2 sequences are ENHRY and SYGVKD.